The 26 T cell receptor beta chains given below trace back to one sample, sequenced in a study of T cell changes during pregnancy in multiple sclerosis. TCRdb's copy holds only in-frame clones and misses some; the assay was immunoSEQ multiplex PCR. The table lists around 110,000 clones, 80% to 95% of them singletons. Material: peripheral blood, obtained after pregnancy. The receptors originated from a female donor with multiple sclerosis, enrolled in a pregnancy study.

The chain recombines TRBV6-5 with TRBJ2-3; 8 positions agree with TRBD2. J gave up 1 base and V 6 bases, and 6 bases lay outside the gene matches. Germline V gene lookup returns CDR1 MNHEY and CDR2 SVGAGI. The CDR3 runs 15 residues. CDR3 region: CASRTSAGGTDTQYF. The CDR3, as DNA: TGTGCCAGCAGGACTAGCGCTGGGGGCACAGATACGCAGTATTTT.

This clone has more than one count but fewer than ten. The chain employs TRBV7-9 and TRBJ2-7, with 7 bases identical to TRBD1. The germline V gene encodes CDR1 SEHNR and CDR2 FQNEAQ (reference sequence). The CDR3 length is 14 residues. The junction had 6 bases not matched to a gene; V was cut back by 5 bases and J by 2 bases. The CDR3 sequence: CASSNDRVPYEQYF. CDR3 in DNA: TGTGCCAGCAGCAACGACAGGGTACCCTACGAGCAGTACTTC.

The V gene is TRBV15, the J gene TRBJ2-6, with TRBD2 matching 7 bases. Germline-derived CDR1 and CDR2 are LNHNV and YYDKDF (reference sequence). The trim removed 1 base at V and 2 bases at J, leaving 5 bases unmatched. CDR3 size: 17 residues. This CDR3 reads CATSRGTGGAGANVLTF. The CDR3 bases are TGTGCCACCAGCAGAGGAACGGGAGGTGCTGGGGCCAACGTCCTGACTTTC.

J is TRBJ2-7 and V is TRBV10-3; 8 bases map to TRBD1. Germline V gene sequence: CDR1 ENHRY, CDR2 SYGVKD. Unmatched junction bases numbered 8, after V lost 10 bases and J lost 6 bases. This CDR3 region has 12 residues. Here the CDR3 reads CATRETGGEQYF. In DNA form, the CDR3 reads TGTGCCACGAGAGAAACAGGGGGCGAGCAGTACTTC.

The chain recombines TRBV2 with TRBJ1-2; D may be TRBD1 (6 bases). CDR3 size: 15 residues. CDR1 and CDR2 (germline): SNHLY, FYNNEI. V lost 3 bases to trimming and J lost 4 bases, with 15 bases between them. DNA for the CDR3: TGTGCCAGCAGTGATCGACAGGCCCCAGGCTATGGCTACACCTTC. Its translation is CASSDRQAPGYGYTF.

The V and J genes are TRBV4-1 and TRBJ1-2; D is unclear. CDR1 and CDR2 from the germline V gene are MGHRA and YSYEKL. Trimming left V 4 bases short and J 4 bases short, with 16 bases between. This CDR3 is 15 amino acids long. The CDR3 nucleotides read TGCGCCAGCAGCCTCGCCCCATTGGAGCTCTATGGCTACACCTTC. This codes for CASSLAPLELYGYTF.

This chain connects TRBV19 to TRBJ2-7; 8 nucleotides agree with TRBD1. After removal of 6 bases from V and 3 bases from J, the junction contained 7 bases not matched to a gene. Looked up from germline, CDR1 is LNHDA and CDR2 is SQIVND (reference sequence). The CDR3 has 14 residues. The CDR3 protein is CASRETGANYEQYF. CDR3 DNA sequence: TGTGCCAGTAGGGAGACAGGGGCAAACTACGAGCAGTACTTC. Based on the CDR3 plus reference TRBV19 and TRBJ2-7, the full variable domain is DGGITQSPKYLFRKEGQNVTLSCEQNLNHDAMYWYRQDPGQGLRLIYYSQIVNDFQKGDIAEGYSVSREKKESFPLTVTSAQKNPTAFYLCASRETGANYEQYFGPGTRLTVT.

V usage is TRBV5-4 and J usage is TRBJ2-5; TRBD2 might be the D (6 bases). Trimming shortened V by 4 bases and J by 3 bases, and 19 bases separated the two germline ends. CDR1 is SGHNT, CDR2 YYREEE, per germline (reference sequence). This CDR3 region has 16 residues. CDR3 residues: CASSPPFRGGEETQYF. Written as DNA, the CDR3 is TGTGCCAGCAGCCCCCCGTTCCGGGGCGGGGAAGAGACCCAGTACTTC.

The CDR3 sequence: CASSPNSSQETQYF. The CDR3, as DNA: TGTGCCAGCTCACCAAACTCGTCTCAAGAGACCCAGTACTTC. The chain couples TRBV18 to TRBJ2-5, with unresolved D. The CDR3 runs to 14 residues. CDR1 and CDR2 from the germline V gene are KGHSH and LQKENI. V lost 2 bases, J lost 2 bases, and 9 bases lay in between.

CDR3 amino acids: CASTGQGPYEQYF. The CDR3 region has the DNA TGTGCCAGCACGGGACAGGGACCCTACGAGCAGTACTTC. V is TRBV6-6 and J is TRBJ2-7; 9 bases align to TRBD1. The germline V gene has CDR1 MNHNY and CDR2 SVGAGI (reference sequence). This CDR3 has 13 amino acids. After removal of 7 bases from V and 2 bases from J, the junction contained 3 bases not matched to a gene.

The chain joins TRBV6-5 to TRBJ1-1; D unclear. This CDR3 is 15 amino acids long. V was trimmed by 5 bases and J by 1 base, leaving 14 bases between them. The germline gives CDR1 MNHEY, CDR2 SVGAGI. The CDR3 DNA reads TGTGCCAGCAGTCCCCTTCTTTACGGGAACACTGAAGCTTTCTTT. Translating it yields CASSPLLYGNTEAFF.

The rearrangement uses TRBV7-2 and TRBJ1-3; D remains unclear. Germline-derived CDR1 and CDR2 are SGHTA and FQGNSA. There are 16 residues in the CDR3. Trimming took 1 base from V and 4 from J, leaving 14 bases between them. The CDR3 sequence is CASSLGGRRGGNTIYF. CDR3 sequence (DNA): TGTGCCAGCAGCTTAGGAGGTCGGCGGGGAGGAAACACCATATATTTT.

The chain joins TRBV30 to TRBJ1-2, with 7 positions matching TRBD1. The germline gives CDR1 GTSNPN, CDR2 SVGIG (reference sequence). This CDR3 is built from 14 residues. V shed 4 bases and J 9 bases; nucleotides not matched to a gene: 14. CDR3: CAWTRDSLTESYTF. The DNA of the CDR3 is TGTGCCTGGACCCGGGACAGCCTTACGGAGAGCTACACCTTC.

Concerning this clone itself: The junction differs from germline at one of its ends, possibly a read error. The CDR3 region is CSAHTGTGLIF. In DNA, the CDR3 is TGCAGTGCCCACACCGGGACAGGGTTAATCTTT. V gene TRBV20-1 combines with J gene TRBJ1-1, with 9 bases lining up with TRBD1. The CDR3 consists of 11 residues. CDR1 DFQATT and CDR2 SNEGSKA come from the germline V gene (reference sequence).

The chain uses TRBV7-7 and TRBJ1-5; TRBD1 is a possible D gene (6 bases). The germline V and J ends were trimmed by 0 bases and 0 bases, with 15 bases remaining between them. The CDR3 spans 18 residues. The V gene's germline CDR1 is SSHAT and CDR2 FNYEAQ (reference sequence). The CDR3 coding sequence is TGTGCCAGCAGCTTAGCAGGGGACACCCTTTATAGCAATCAGCCCCAGCATTTT. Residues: CASSLAGDTLYSNQPQHF. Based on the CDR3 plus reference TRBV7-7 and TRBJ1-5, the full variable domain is GAGVSQSPRYKVTKRGQDVTLRCDPISSHATLYWYQQALGQGPEFLTYFNYEAQPDKSGLPSDRFSAERPEGSISTLTIQRTEQRDSAMYRCASSLAGDTLYSNQPQHFGDGTRLSIL.

DNA for the CDR3: TGCGCCAGCAGTGAGTCGATTGGTAGCGGACCATCCGGCGAGCAGTACTTC. Translated: CASSESIGSGPSGEQYF. This chain uses TRBV10-1 with TRBJ2-7, with a weak D call TRBD2 (6 bases). Trimming shortened V by 0 bases and J by 6 bases, and 21 bases separated the two germline ends. Looked up from germline, CDR1 is WNHNN and CDR2 is SYGVQD (reference sequence). The CDR3 is 17 amino acids.

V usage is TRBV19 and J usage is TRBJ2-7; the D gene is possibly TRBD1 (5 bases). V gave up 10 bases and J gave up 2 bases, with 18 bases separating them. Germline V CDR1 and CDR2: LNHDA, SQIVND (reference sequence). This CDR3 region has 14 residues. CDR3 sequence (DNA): TGTGCCACCACCAACCCATCAGGGACCTACGAGCAGTACTTC. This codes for CATTNPSGTYEQYF.

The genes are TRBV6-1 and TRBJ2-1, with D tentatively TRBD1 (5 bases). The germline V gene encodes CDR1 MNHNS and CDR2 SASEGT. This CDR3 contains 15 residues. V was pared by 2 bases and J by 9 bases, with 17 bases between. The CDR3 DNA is TGTGCCAGCAGTGAACCGCCAGGGCTCGGCGGTGAGCAGTTCTTC. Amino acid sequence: CASSEPPGLGGEQFF.

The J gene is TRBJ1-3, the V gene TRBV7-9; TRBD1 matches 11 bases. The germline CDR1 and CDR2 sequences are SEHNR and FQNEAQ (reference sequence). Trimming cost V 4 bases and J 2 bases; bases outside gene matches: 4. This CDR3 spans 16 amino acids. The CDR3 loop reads CASSSLGQGAGNTIYF. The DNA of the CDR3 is TGTGCCAGCAGCTCACTGGGACAGGGGGCTGGAAACACCATATATTTT. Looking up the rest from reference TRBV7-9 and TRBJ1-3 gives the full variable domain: DTGVSQNPRHKITKRGQNVTFRCDPISEHNRLYWYRQTLGQGPEFLTYFQNEAQLEKSRLLSDRFSAERPKGSFSTLEIQRTEQGDSAMYLCASSSLGQGAGNTIYFGEGSWLTVV.

The CDR3 spells CASSLDHRTDTQYF. The CDR3 coding sequence is TGTGCCAGCAGCTTAGATCACAGGACAGATACGCAGTATTTT. The rearrangement uses TRBV7-6 and TRBJ2-3, with D possibly matching TRBD1 (5 bases). The germline V gene has CDR1 SGHVS and CDR2 FNYEAQ. Trimming left V 1 base short and J 3 bases short, with 8 bases between. The CDR3 runs to 14 residues.

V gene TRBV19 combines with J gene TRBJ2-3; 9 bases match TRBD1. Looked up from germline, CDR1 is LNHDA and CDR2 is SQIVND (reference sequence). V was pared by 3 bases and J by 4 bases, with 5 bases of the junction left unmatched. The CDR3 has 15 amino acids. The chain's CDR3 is CASSMLRTGADTQYF. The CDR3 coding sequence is TGTGCCAGTAGTATGCTTCGGACAGGGGCAGATACGCAGTATTTT.

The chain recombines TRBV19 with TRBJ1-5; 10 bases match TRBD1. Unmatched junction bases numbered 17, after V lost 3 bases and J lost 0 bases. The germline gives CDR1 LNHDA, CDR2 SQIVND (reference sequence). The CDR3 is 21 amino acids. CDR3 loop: CASSIPPFDRGLGYSNQPQHF. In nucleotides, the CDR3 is TGTGCCAGTAGTATCCCTCCCTTCGACAGGGGGCTCGGGTATAGCAATCAGCCCCAGCATTTT.

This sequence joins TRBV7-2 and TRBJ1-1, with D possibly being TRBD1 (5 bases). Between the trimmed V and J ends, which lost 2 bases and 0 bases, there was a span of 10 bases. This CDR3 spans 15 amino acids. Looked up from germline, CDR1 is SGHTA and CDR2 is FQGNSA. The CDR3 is CASSLRTGMNTEAFF. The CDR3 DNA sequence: TGTGCCAGCAGCTTACGAACAGGCATGAACACTGAAGCTTTCTTT. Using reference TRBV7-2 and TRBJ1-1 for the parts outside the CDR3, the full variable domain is GAGVSQSPSNKVTEKGKDVELRCDPISGHTALYWYRQSLGQGLEFLIYFQGNSAPDKSGLPSDRFSAERTGGSVSTLTIQRTQQEDSAVYLCASSLRTGMNTEAFFGQGTRLTVV.

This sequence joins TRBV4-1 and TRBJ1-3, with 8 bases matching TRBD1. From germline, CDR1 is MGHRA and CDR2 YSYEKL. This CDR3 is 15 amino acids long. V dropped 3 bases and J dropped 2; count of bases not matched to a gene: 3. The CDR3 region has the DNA TGCGCCAGCAGCCACCCGACAGGGGCTGGAAACACCATATATTTT. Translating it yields CASSHPTGAGNTIYF.

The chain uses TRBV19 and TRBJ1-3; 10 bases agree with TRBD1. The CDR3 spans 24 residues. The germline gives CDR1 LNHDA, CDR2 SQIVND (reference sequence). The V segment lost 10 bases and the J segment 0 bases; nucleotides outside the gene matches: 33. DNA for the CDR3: TGTGCCAATCCTGAGGACAGGGGGTGCAACTACGTCTCGTCTTCGGGGGTCTCTGGAAACACCATATATTTT. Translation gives CANPEDRGCNYVSSSGVSGNTIYF. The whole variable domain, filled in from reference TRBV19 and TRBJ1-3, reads DGGITQSPKYLFRKEGQNVTLSCEQNLNHDAMYWYRQDPGQGLRLIYYSQIVNDFQKGDIAEGYSVSREKKESFPLTVTSAQKNPTAFYLCANPEDRGCNYVSSSGVSGNTIYFGEGSWLTVV.

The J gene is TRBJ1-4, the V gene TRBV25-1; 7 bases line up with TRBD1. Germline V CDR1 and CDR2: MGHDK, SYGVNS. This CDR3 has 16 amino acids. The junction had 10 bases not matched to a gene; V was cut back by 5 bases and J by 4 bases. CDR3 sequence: CASSLPRGRGNEKLFF. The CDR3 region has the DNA TGTGCCAGCAGTTTACCGAGGGGGCGGGGTAATGAAAAACTGTTTTTT.